A selection of T cell receptor beta chains follows, all from one sample in a study of T cells in Graves' hyperthyroidism and ophthalmopathy. TCRdb used MiXCR to reprocess the multiplex PCR reads, holding one entry per CDR3 protein. This repertoire shows around 700,000 distinct CDR3 sequences, approximately 18% found once; its top ten account for 16%. Sequenced input: blood. These receptors all come from a woman aged 50 to 65 with Graves' hyperthyroidism that later progressed to Graves' ophthalmopathy. The conserved cysteine and the conserved F or W are not part of the CDR3 here. Some rows mark clone size as missing; the rest say once, few, many or name a class of expanded clone.

v_gene,j_gene,len,abundance,CDR3aa
TRBV18,TRBJ2-3,14,few,ASSPATSGSTDTQY
TRBV29-1,TRBJ2-3,10,-,SVGSGGPTQY
TRBV20-1,TRBJ1-1,10,few,SAVQGTAEAF
TRBV12-3/TRBV12-4,TRBJ1-5,10,many,ASSLNYQPQH
TRBV20-1,TRBJ2-4,11,-,SAIEGLWSIQY
TRBV20-1,TRBJ2-1,10,few,SAPGQINEQF
TRBV19,TRBJ1-2,12,-,ASRTGHGRHGYT
TRBV2,TRBJ1-2,13,many,ASSGIRGSNYGYT
TRBV7-7,TRBJ2-1,14,-,ASSPGPSGGYNEQF
TRBV20-1,TRBJ1-6,11,few,SAKGGDNSPLH
TRBV10-1,TRBJ2-2,14,few,ASSESSRGYTGELF
TRBV3-1,TRBJ1-2,10,few,ASSQLPYGYT
TRBV2,TRBJ2-5,13,many,ASSEEVGPRETQY
TRBV15,TRBJ1-1,13,few,ATSRVKDRATEAF
TRBV19,TRBJ1-1,11,few,ASSVGWNTEAF
TRBV2,TRBJ1-6,9,-,ASSTGLLLH
TRBV27,TRBJ1-5,19,-,ASSPWGGRGGLMISNQPQH
TRBV5-1,TRBJ2-1,10,-,ASIGAYNEQS
TRBV11-3,TRBJ1-1,11,many,ASSLGQGSEAF
TRBV7-2,TRBJ2-7,14,-,ASSFRGAGGSYEQY
TRBV7-9,TRBJ2-7,10,-,ASSFYEDEQY
TRBV5-6,TRBJ1-3,12,-,ASSYLGAVNTIY
TRBV18,TRBJ2-7,12,many,ASSPLQGPYEQY
TRBV5-1,TRBJ2-3,12,-,ASKTQGSTDTQY
TRBV19,TRBJ1-1,10,-,ASSIREEGAF
TRBV20-1,TRBJ1-5,14,many,SARERGGMGNQPQH
TRBV3-1,TRBJ2-3,15,-,ASSPEAGAPLTDTQY
TRBV29-1,TRBJ1-1,14,few,SVVSSRAGWNTEAF
TRBV30,TRBJ1-1,12,many,AWSVSRARTEAF
TRBV5-1,TRBJ1-2,10,-,ASSSDRDGYT
TRBV7-2,TRBJ1-5,13,many,ASSYRTGVDQPQH
TRBV6-1,TRBJ1-6,11,-,ASDQGVNSPLH
TRBV12-3/TRBV12-4,TRBJ2-4,13,many,ASTYGGQGKNIQY
TRBV3-1,TRBJ1-1,14,many,ASSQEPAGMNTEAF
TRBV20-1,TRBJ1-5,14,-,SATDRVQGENQPQH
TRBV5-8,TRBJ1-6,13,few,ASTDRQGGISPLH
TRBV5-1,TRBJ2-1,15,-,ASSLEVASGVYNEQF
TRBV12-5,TRBJ1-2,11,many,ASRDRVGRGYT
TRBV7-2,TRBJ1-5,14,-,ASSLGRPGRNQPQH